These T cell receptor beta chains were read from a single sample in a study of CD8+ T cells in alopecia areata. Sequencing used immunoSEQ multiplex PCR; TCRdb keeps in-frame clones, though not all of them. The data show about 270,000 clones, 45% to 70% seen once. The source was CD4+ T cells sorted from blood, collected at approximately week 51, from a patient treated with tofacitinib. Every receptor here comes from a human donor with alopecia areata. CDR3s include the opening cysteine and the closing phenylalanine or tryptophan. Fields, in order: clone size, J gene, D gene, V gene, CDR3 length, CDR3 DNA, CDR3 protein. D genes are given only for firm matches. Size is stated for part of the rows, as once, few or many counts, or as a class when the clone is expanded.

clone_size: -; j_call: TRBJ2-1; d_call: -; v_call: TRBV30; cdr3_length: 11; cdr3_nt: TGTGCCTGGAGTCCGGGTCGGGAGCAGTTCTTC; cdr3_aa: CAWSPGREQFF
clone_size: -; j_call: TRBJ1-6; d_call: -; v_call: TRBV14; cdr3_length: 15; cdr3_nt: TGTGCCAGCAGCCTCGGTAGCTACGGGACTTCACCCCTCCACTTT; cdr3_aa: CASSLGSYGTSPLHF
clone_size: -; j_call: TRBJ2-7; d_call: TRBD2; v_call: TRBV6-5; cdr3_length: 15; cdr3_nt: TGTGCCAGCAGTTTTCCTGGGACTACCGAAGACGAGCAGTACTTC; cdr3_aa: CASSFPGTTEDEQYF
clone_size: -; j_call: TRBJ2-7; d_call: -; v_call: TRBV29-1; cdr3_length: 12; cdr3_nt: TGCAGCGTGAAAGCAACTGAATACGAGCAGTACTTC; cdr3_aa: CSVKATEYEQYF
clone_size: -; j_call: TRBJ1-2; d_call: -; v_call: TRBV30; cdr3_length: 13; cdr3_nt: TGTGCCTGGAGGGGACAAATCGGCTATGGCTACACCTTC; cdr3_aa: CAWRGQIGYGYTF
clone_size: -; j_call: TRBJ2-3; d_call: -; v_call: TRBV6-4; cdr3_length: 16; cdr3_nt: TGTGCCAGCAGCTCGGCGCCGACGGGCGGTGGGTATACGCAGTATTTT; cdr3_aa: CASSSAPTGGGYTQYF
clone_size: -; j_call: TRBJ1-1; d_call: -; v_call: TRBV4-1; cdr3_length: 16; cdr3_nt: TGCGCCAGCAGCCAAGATCGCTTTGGCAGAAACACTGAAGCTTTCTTT; cdr3_aa: CASSQDRFGRNTEAFF
clone_size: -; j_call: TRBJ2-7; d_call: -; v_call: TRBV7-2; cdr3_length: 13; cdr3_nt: TGTGCCAGCAGCTTAGCCGGAGCTGGCGAGCAGTACTTC; cdr3_aa: CASSLAGAGEQYF
clone_size: -; j_call: TRBJ1-1; d_call: -; v_call: TRBV29-1; cdr3_length: 13; cdr3_nt: TGCAGCGTTGAAGATGCGGGGGGGACTGAAGCTTTCTTT; cdr3_aa: CSVEDAGGTEAFF
clone_size: few; j_call: TRBJ1-6; d_call: TRBD1; v_call: TRBV19; cdr3_length: 13; cdr3_nt: TGTGCCAGTAGTGGACAGGGGGATTCACCCCTCCACTTT; cdr3_aa: CASSGQGDSPLHF
clone_size: -; j_call: TRBJ2-7; d_call: -; v_call: TRBV30; cdr3_length: 12; cdr3_nt: TGTGCCTGGAGACAGGGCGGGGGCGAGCAGTACTTC; cdr3_aa: CAWRQGGGEQYF
clone_size: few; j_call: TRBJ2-3; d_call: -; v_call: TRBV30; cdr3_length: 15; cdr3_nt: TGTGCCTGGAGCCCCGGGGCGGGGATCCCAGATACGCAGTATTTT; cdr3_aa: CAWSPGAGIPDTQYF
clone_size: few; j_call: TRBJ2-7; d_call: TRBD2; v_call: TRBV5-1; cdr3_length: 14; cdr3_nt: TGCGCCAGCAGCTTGGTTCGGGGGGGCGTCGAGCAGTACTTC; cdr3_aa: CASSLVRGGVEQYF
clone_size: -; j_call: TRBJ2-1; d_call: TRBD2; v_call: TRBV30; cdr3_length: 15; cdr3_nt: TGTGCCTGGAGTGTAGGTAGCGGGATTTTCTATGAGCAGTTCTTC; cdr3_aa: CAWSVGSGIFYEQFF
clone_size: few; j_call: TRBJ2-6; d_call: TRBD2; v_call: TRBV7-9; cdr3_length: 17; cdr3_nt: TGTGCCAGCACCCTACTAGCGAGTTACTCTGGGGCCAACGTCCTGACTTTC; cdr3_aa: CASTLLASYSGANVLTF
clone_size: few; j_call: TRBJ2-6; d_call: -; v_call: TRBV5-6; cdr3_length: 14; cdr3_nt: TGTGCCAGCAGCTGGACCTCTGGGGCCAACGTCCTGACTTTC; cdr3_aa: CASSWTSGANVLTF
clone_size: -; j_call: TRBJ1-5; d_call: -; v_call: TRBV2; cdr3_length: 13; cdr3_nt: TGTGCCAGCAGTGAATCGGGGACCCAGCCCCAGCATTTT; cdr3_aa: CASSESGTQPQHF
clone_size: -; j_call: TRBJ2-3; d_call: TRBD1; v_call: TRBV7-6; cdr3_length: 15; cdr3_nt: TGTGCCAGCAGTCCCGGGACAGGGCGAACAGATACGCAGTATTTT; cdr3_aa: CASSPGTGRTDTQYF
clone_size: -; j_call: TRBJ2-2; d_call: -; v_call: TRBV6-5; cdr3_length: 12; cdr3_nt: TGTGCCAGCAGTTTCGACACCGGGGAGCTGTTTTTT; cdr3_aa: CASSFDTGELFF
clone_size: -; j_call: TRBJ1-4; d_call: -; v_call: TRBV19; cdr3_length: 13; cdr3_nt: TGTGCCAGTACGGACAGCTGGAATGAAAAACTGTTTTTT; cdr3_aa: CASTDSWNEKLFF
clone_size: -; j_call: TRBJ1-1; d_call: -; v_call: TRBV20-1; cdr3_length: 11; cdr3_nt: TGCAGTGCTAGCCAGTTTGCTGAAGCTTTCTTT; cdr3_aa: CSASQFAEAFF
clone_size: -; j_call: TRBJ1-6; d_call: -; v_call: TRBV30; cdr3_length: 13; cdr3_nt: TGTGCCTGGATGGACAGTTGGGATTCACCCCTCCACTTT; cdr3_aa: CAWMDSWDSPLHF
clone_size: few; j_call: TRBJ2-2; d_call: -; v_call: TRBV11-3; cdr3_length: 13; cdr3_nt: TGTGCCAGCAGCCCGGCGCAGACCGGGGAGCTGTTTTTT; cdr3_aa: CASSPAQTGELFF
clone_size: -; j_call: TRBJ2-3; d_call: -; v_call: TRBV30; cdr3_length: 11; cdr3_nt: TGTGCCTGGGGTTCGGGGGATACGCAGTATTTT; cdr3_aa: CAWGSGDTQYF
clone_size: -; j_call: TRBJ1-2; d_call: -; v_call: TRBV29-1; cdr3_length: 14; cdr3_nt: TGCAGCGTTGGTGACGCGGGAGTTAACTATGGCTACACCTTC; cdr3_aa: CSVGDAGVNYGYTF
clone_size: once; j_call: TRBJ2-1; d_call: -; v_call: TRBV6-5; cdr3_length: 15; cdr3_nt: TGTGCCAGCAGTTACGGGCGGGGGCTGTTCGATGAGCAGTTCTTC; cdr3_aa: CASSYGRGLFDEQFF
clone_size: -; j_call: TRBJ2-5; d_call: -; v_call: TRBV5-1; cdr3_length: 12; cdr3_nt: TGCGCCAGCAGCTCCGACTCGGAGACCCAGTACTTC; cdr3_aa: CASSSDSETQYF
clone_size: -; j_call: TRBJ1-2; d_call: -; v_call: TRBV27; cdr3_length: 13; cdr3_nt: TGTGCCAGCAGTTTCAGGGAGGGCCATGGCTACACCTTC; cdr3_aa: CASSFREGHGYTF
clone_size: -; j_call: TRBJ2-6; d_call: -; v_call: TRBV5-4; cdr3_length: 16; cdr3_nt: TGTGCCAGCAGCCCGGATGGGTGGTCTGGGGCCAACGTCCTGACTTTC; cdr3_aa: CASSPDGWSGANVLTF
clone_size: -; j_call: TRBJ2-5; d_call: -; v_call: TRBV25-1; cdr3_length: 14; cdr3_nt: TGTGCCAGCAGTGATTGGGGCAGGAGAGGGACCCAGTACTTC; cdr3_aa: CASSDWGRRGTQYF
clone_size: few; j_call: TRBJ1-4; d_call: TRBD1; v_call: TRBV7-9; cdr3_length: 15; cdr3_nt: TGTGCCAGCAGCTTAGAGGGACAGCTTAATGAAAAACTGTTTTTT; cdr3_aa: CASSLEGQLNEKLFF
clone_size: -; j_call: TRBJ2-2; d_call: -; v_call: TRBV4-1; cdr3_length: 16; cdr3_nt: TGCGCCAGCAGCCAGCCTGGCAGGGGGAGGACCGGGGAGCTGTTTTTT; cdr3_aa: CASSQPGRGRTGELFF
clone_size: -; j_call: TRBJ1-1; d_call: -; v_call: TRBV4-3; cdr3_length: 15; cdr3_nt: TGCGCCAGCAGCCAAGATTTCGGGGGTGGCACTGAAGCTTTCTTT; cdr3_aa: CASSQDFGGGTEAFF
clone_size: -; j_call: TRBJ1-2; d_call: TRBD1; v_call: TRBV19; cdr3_length: 14; cdr3_nt: TGTGCCAGTAGTAGGGACAGGGGGCGATATGGCTACACCTTC; cdr3_aa: CASSRDRGRYGYTF
clone_size: -; j_call: TRBJ1-2; d_call: -; v_call: TRBV2; cdr3_length: 12; cdr3_nt: TGTGCCAGAACAGGAGGAAACTATGGCTACACCTTC; cdr3_aa: CARTGGNYGYTF
clone_size: -; j_call: TRBJ2-2; d_call: -; v_call: TRBV10-3; cdr3_length: 14; cdr3_nt: TGTGCCATCAGTGAGGAAGGGCACACCGGGGAGCTGTTTTTT; cdr3_aa: CAISEEGHTGELFF
clone_size: -; j_call: TRBJ2-1; d_call: -; v_call: TRBV13; cdr3_length: 13; cdr3_nt: TGTGCCAGCAGCTATCGGGGCTCGAATGAGCAGTTCTTC; cdr3_aa: CASSYRGSNEQFF
clone_size: -; j_call: TRBJ1-1; d_call: TRBD1; v_call: TRBV30; cdr3_length: 13; cdr3_nt: TGTGCCTGGAGTTGGGACAGGGGGACTGAAGCTTTCTTT; cdr3_aa: CAWSWDRGTEAFF
clone_size: once; j_call: TRBJ1-1; d_call: -; v_call: TRBV20-1; cdr3_length: 11; cdr3_nt: TGCAGTGCAAGAGAGAACACTGAAGCTTTCTTT; cdr3_aa: CSARENTEAFF
clone_size: -; j_call: TRBJ2-7; d_call: -; v_call: TRBV5-6; cdr3_length: 15; cdr3_nt: TGTGCCAGCAGCTCTAGCCGGGTCTTAATCTACGAGCAGTACTTC; cdr3_aa: CASSSSRVLIYEQYF
clone_size: -; j_call: TRBJ1-6; d_call: -; v_call: TRBV30; cdr3_length: 15; cdr3_nt: TGTGCCTGGGGGGGTCGCGAACCCTATAATTCACCCCTCCACTTT; cdr3_aa: CAWGGREPYNSPLHF
clone_size: -; j_call: TRBJ1-5; d_call: TRBD1; v_call: TRBV7-9; cdr3_length: 14; cdr3_nt: TGTGCCAGCAGTCGGACAGGGAGCAATCAGCCCCAGCATTTT; cdr3_aa: CASSRTGSNQPQHF
clone_size: -; j_call: TRBJ1-6; d_call: -; v_call: TRBV27; cdr3_length: 15; cdr3_nt: TGTGCCAGCAGTTTGAGTAGGACAGTCAATTCACCCCTCCACTTT; cdr3_aa: CASSLSRTVNSPLHF
clone_size: -; j_call: TRBJ2-1; d_call: -; v_call: TRBV20-1; cdr3_length: 10; cdr3_nt: TGCAGTGCTAAAGTCAATGAGCAGTTCTTC; cdr3_aa: CSAKVNEQFF
clone_size: few; j_call: TRBJ1-4; d_call: -; v_call: TRBV4-1; cdr3_length: 15; cdr3_nt: TGCGCCAGCAGCCAAGTCGGTGGAATGCTTGAAAAACTGTTTTTT; cdr3_aa: CASSQVGGMLEKLFF
clone_size: -; j_call: TRBJ2-7; d_call: TRBD2; v_call: TRBV7-9; cdr3_length: 14; cdr3_nt: TGTGCCAGCAGCCGTGGTCTAGCGGACTACGAGCAGTACTTC; cdr3_aa: CASSRGLADYEQYF
clone_size: -; j_call: TRBJ2-7; d_call: -; v_call: TRBV5-4; cdr3_length: 11; cdr3_nt: TGTGCCAGCAGCTTGGACTACGAGCAGTACTTC; cdr3_aa: CASSLDYEQYF
clone_size: -; j_call: TRBJ1-5; d_call: -; v_call: TRBV29-1; cdr3_length: 12; cdr3_nt: TGCAGCGTTGGCGAGGGAGATCAGCCCCAGCATTTT; cdr3_aa: CSVGEGDQPQHF
clone_size: -; j_call: TRBJ1-5; d_call: -; v_call: TRBV30; cdr3_length: 13; cdr3_nt: TGTGCCTGGAGTGAGGCTTTGCATCAGCCCCAGCATTTT; cdr3_aa: CAWSEALHQPQHF
clone_size: -; j_call: TRBJ1-2; d_call: -; v_call: TRBV5-4; cdr3_length: 15; cdr3_nt: TGTGCCAGCAGTAGGGAGGCAGCAGTTGGCTATGGCTACACCTTC; cdr3_aa: CASSREAAVGYGYTF
clone_size: -; j_call: TRBJ1-4; d_call: -; v_call: TRBV2; cdr3_length: 12; cdr3_nt: TGTGCCAGCAACCAAGGGAGCGAAAAACTGTTTTTT; cdr3_aa: CASNQGSEKLFF
clone_size: -; j_call: TRBJ2-7; d_call: -; v_call: TRBV7-2; cdr3_length: 13; cdr3_nt: TGTGCCAGCAGCTTACGCACAGGCTACGAGCAGTACTTC; cdr3_aa: CASSLRTGYEQYF
clone_size: -; j_call: TRBJ1-4; d_call: -; v_call: TRBV4-3; cdr3_length: 15; cdr3_nt: TGCGCCAGCAGCCAAGATCTCCAGGCAAATGAAAAACTGTTTTTT; cdr3_aa: CASSQDLQANEKLFF
clone_size: few; j_call: TRBJ2-3; d_call: TRBD2; v_call: TRBV29-1; cdr3_length: 16; cdr3_nt: TGCAGCGTTGAAGATGTACCGGGGGGGTTGACAGATACGCAGTATTTT; cdr3_aa: CSVEDVPGGLTDTQYF